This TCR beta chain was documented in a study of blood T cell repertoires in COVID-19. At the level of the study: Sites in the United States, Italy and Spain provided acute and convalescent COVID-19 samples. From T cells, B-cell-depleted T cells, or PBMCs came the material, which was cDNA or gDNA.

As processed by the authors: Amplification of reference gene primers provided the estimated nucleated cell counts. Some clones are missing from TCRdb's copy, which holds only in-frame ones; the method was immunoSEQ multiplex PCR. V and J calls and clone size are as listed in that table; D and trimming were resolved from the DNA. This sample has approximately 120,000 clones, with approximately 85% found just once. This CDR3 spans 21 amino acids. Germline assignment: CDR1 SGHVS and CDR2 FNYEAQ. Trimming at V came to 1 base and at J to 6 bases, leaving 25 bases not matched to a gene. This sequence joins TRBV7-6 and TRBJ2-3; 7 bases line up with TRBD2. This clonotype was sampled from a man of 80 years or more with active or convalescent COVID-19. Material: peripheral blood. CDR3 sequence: CASSLVSYYHGRSGEMDTQYF. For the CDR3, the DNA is TGTGCCAGCAGCTTAGTTTCGTACTATCACGGAAGGAGCGGGGAAATGGATACGCAGTATTTT.